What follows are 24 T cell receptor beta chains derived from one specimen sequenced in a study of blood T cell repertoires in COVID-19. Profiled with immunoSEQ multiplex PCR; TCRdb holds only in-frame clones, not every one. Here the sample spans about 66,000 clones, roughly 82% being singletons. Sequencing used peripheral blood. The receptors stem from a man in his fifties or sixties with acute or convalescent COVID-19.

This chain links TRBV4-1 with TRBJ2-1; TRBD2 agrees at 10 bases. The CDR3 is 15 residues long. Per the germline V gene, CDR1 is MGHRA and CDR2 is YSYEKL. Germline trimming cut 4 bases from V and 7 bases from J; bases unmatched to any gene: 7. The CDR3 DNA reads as TGCGCCAGCAGCCCTCAGCGGGGGGGCCGGAATGAGCAGTTCTTC. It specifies CASSPQRGGRNEQFF.

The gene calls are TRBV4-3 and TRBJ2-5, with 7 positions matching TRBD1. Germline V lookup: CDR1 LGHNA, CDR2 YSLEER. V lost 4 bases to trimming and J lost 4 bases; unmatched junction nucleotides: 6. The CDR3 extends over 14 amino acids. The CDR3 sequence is CASSLQGLGETQYF. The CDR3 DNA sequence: TGCGCCAGCAGCCTACAGGGGCTTGGAGAGACCCAGTACTTC.

The CDR3 DNA reads as TGTGCCAGTAGTATAGATCAGGGAATCCAGCATTTT. Encoded protein: CASSIDQGIQHF. The chain employs TRBV19 and TRBJ1-5; a possible D gene is TRBD1 (5 bases). The V end lost 0 bases, the J end lost 12 bases, and 9 bases lay between the germline ends. The length of the CDR3 is 12 residues. The germline gives CDR1 LNHDA, CDR2 SQIVND (reference sequence).

The CDR3 region is CASSQSPDITNYGYTF. DNA for the CDR3: TGTGCCAGCTCACAGTCCCCGGACATCACTAACTATGGCTACACCTTC. The chain is built from TRBV18 and TRBJ1-2, with D tentatively TRBD1 (5 bases). The germline V gene has CDR1 KGHSH and CDR2 LQKENI. V was clipped by 4 bases and J by 0 bases, with 15 bases between them. The length of the CDR3 is 16 residues.

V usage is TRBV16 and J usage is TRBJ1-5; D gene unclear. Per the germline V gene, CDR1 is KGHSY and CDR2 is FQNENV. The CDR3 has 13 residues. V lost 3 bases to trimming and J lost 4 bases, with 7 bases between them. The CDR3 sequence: CASSQLRNQPQHF. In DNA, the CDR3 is TGTGCCAGCAGCCAGCTTCGGAATCAGCCCCAGCATTTT.

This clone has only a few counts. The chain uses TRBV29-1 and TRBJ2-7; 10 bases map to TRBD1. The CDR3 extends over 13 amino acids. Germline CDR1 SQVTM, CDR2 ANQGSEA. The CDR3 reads CSAGTGESYEQYF. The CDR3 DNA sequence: TGCAGTGCCGGGACAGGGGAGTCCTACGAGCAGTACTTC.

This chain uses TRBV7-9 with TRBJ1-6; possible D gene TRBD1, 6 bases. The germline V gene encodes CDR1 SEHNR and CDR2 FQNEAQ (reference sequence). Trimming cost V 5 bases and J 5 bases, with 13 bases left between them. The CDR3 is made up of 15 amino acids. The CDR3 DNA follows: TGTGCCAGCAGCCATAGGGAGGGGGATAATTCACCCCTCCACTTT. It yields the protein CASSHREGDNSPLHF.

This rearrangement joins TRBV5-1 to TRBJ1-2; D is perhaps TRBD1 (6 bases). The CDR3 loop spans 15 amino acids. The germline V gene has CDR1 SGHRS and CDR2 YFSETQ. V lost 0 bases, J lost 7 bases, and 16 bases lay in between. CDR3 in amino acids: CASSLEFRGTGGYTF. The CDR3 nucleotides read TGCGCCAGCAGCTTGGAATTCAGGGGTACCGGTGGCTACACCTTC. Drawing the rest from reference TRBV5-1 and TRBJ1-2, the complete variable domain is KAGVTQTPRYLIKTRGQQVTLSCSPISGHRSVSWYQQTPGQGLQFLFEYFSETQRNKGNFPGRFSGRQFSNSRSEMNVSTLELGDSALYLCASSLEFRGTGGYTFGSGTRLTVV.

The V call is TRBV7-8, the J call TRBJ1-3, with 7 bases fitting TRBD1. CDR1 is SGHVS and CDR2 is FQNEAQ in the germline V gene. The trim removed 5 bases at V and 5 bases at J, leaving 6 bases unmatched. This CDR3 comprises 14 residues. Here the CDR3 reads CASSPGDSRNTIYF. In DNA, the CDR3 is TGTGCCAGCAGCCCGGGGGACAGCCGAAACACCATATATTTT. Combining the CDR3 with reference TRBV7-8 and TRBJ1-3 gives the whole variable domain GAGVSQSPRYKVAKRGQDVALRCDPISGHVSLFWYQQALGQGPEFLTYFQNEAQLDKSGLPSDRFFAERPEGSVSTLKIQRTQQEDSAVYLCASSPGDSRNTIYFGEGSWLTVV.

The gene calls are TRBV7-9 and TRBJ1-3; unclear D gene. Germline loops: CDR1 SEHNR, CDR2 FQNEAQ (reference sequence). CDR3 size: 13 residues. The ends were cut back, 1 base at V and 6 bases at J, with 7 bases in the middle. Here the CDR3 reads CASSLVGENTIYF. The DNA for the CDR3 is TGTGCCAGCAGCTTAGTGGGCGAAAACACCATATATTTT.

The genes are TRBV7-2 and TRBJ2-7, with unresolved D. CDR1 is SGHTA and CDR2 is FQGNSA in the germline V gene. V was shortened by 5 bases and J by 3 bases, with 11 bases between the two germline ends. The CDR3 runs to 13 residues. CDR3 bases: TGTGCCAGCAGCCGTCCCCTTAACTACGAGCAGTACTTC. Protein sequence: CASSRPLNYEQYF.

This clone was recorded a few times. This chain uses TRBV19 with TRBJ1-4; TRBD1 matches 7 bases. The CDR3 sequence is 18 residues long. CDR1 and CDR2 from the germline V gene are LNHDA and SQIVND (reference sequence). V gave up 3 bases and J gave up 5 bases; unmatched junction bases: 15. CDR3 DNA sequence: TGTGCCAGTAGTATCGTAGGGACCAGAGGGGGCCAAAATGAAAAACTGTTTTTT. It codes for CASSIVGTRGGQNEKLFF.

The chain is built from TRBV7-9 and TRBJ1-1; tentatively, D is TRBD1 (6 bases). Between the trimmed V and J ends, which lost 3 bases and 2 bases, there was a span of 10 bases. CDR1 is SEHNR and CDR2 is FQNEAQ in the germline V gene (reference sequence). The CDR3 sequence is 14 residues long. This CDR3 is CASSFTGTNTEAFF. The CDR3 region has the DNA TGTGCCAGCAGCTTCACAGGGACAAACACTGAAGCTTTCTTT.

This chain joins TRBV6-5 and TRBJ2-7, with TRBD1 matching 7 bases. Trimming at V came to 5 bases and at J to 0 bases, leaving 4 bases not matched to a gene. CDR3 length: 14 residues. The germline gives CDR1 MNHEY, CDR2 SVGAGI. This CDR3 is CASSKQGNSYEQYV. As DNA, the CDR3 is TGTGCCAGCAGTAAACAGGGGAACTCCTACGAGCAGTACGTC.

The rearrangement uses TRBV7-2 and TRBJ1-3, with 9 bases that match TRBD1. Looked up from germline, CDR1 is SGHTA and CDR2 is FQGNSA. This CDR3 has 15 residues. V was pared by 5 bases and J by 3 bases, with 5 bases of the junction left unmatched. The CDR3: CASSPTGGLGNTIYF. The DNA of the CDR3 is TGTGCCAGCAGCCCCACAGGGGGCCTTGGAAACACCATATATTTT.

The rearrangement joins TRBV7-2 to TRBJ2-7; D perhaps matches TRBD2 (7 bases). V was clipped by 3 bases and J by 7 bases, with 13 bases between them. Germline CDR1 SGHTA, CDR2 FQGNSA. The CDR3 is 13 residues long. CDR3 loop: CASSLGGPGEQYV. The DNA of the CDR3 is TGTGCCAGCAGCTTGGGGGGGCCGGGAGAGCAGTACGTC.

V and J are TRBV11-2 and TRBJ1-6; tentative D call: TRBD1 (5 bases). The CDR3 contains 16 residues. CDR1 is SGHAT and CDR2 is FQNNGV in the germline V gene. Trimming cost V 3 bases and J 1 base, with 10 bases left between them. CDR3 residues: CASSLGGGSYNSPLHF. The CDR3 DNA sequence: TGTGCCAGCAGCTTGGGGGGTGGGTCCTATAATTCACCCCTCCACTTT.

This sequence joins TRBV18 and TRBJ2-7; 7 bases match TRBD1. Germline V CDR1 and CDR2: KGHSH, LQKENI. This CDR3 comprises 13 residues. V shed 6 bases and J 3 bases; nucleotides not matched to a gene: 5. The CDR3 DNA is TGTGCCAGCTCCTCCGGGACAGACTACGAGCAGTACTTC. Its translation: CASSSGTDYEQYF. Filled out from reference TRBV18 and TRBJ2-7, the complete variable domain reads NAGVMQNPRHLVRRRGQEARLRCSPMKGHSHVYWYRQLPEEGLKFMVYLQKENIIDESGMPKERFSAEFPKEGPSILRIQQVVRGDSAAYFCASSSGTDYEQYFGPGTRLTVT.

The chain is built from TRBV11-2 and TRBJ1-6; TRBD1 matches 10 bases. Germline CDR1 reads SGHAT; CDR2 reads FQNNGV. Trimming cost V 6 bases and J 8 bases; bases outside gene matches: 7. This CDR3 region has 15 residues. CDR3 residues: CASRSTGGLHSPLHF. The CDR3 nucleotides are TGTGCCAGCAGATCGACAGGGGGCCTACATTCACCCCTCCACTTT.

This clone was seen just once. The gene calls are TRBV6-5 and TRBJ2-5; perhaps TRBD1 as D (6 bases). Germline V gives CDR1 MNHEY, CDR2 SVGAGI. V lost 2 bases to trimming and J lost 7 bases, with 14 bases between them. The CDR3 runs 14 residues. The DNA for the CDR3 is TGTGCCAGCAGTTACGGGGGCTATGAGGGGACCCAGTACTTC. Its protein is CASSYGGYEGTQYF.

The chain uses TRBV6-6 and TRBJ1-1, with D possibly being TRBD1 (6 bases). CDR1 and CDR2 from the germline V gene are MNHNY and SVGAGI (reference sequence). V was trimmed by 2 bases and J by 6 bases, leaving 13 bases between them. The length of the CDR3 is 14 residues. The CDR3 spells CASSYMMGAPEAFF. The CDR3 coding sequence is TGTGCCAGCAGTTACATGATGGGGGCGCCTGAAGCTTTCTTT.

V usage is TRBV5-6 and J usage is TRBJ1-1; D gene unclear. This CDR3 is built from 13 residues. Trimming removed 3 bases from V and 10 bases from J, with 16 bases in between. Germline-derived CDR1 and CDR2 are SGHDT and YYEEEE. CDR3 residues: CASSSDTHFAAFF. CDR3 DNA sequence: TGTGCCAGCAGCTCAGACACACATTTTGCAGCTTTCTTT.

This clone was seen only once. Written as DNA, the CDR3 is TGTGCCAGCAGAACGGACACCGGGGAGCTGTTTTTT. As protein: CASRTDTGELFF. This rearrangement joins TRBV6-5 to TRBJ2-2; no clear D. Trimming stripped 6 bases from V and 3 bases from J, with 5 bases between. From germline, CDR1 is MNHEY and CDR2 SVGAGI. The CDR3 sequence is 12 residues long.

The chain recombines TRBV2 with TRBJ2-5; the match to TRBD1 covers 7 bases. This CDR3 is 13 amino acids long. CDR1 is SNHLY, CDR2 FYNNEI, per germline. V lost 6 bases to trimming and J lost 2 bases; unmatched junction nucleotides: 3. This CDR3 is CASRRDRQETQYF. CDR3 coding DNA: TGTGCCAGCAGAAGGGACAGACAAGAGACCCAGTACTTC.